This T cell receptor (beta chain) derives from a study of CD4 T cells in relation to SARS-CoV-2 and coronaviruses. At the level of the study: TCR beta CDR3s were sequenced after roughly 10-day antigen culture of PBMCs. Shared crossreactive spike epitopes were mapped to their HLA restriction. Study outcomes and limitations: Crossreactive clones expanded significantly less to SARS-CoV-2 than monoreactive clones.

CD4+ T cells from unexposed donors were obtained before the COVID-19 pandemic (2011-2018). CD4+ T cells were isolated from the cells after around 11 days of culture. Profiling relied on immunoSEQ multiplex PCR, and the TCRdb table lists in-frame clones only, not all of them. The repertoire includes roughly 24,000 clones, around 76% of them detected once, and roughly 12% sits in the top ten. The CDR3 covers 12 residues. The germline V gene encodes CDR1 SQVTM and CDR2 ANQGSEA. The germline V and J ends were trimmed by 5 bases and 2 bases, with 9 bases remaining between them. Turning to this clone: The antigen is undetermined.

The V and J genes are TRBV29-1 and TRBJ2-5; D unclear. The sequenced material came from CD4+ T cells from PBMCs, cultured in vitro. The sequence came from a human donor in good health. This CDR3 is CSVQAPQETQYF. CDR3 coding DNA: TGCAGCGTTCAGGCGCCACAAGAGACCCAGTACTTC.